This TCR beta chain derives from a study of monozygotic twins with inflammatory bowel disease. This CDR3 spans 16 amino acids. Germline lookup yields CDR1 MRHNA and CDR2 SNTAGT. It was approximately 4,000 ng of total RNA that each TCR library used. One entry per CDR3 protein, without DNA, is what TCRdb gives after re-calling the 5' RACE reads. Here the sample table reports more than 300,000 distinct CDR3 sequences. This clonotype was sampled from a human donor with ulcerative colitis or Crohn's disease, or a healthy co-twin of an affected twin (not recorded which). V gene TRBV6-4 combines with J gene TRBJ2-7; TCRdb returns TRBD1, unconfirmable since there is no DNA. Sequencing was performed on blood. CDR3 residues: CASSDPGTGASYEQYF.